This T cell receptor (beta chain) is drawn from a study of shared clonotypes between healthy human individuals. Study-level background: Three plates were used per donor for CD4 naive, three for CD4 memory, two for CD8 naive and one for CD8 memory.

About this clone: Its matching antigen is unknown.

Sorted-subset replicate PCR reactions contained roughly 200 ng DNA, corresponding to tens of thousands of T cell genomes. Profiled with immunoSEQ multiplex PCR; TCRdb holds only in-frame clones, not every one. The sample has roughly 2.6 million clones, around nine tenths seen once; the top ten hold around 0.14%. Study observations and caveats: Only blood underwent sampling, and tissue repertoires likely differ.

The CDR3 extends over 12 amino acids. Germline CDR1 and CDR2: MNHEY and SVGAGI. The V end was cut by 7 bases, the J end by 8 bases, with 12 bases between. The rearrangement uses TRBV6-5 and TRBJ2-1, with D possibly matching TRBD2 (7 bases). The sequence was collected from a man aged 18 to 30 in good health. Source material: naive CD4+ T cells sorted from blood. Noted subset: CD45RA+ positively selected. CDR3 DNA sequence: TGTGCCAGCACGAGGGGGGGGGATGAGCAGTTCTTC. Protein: CASTRGGDEQFF.